The 8 T cell receptor beta chains reported below all come from one sample, sequenced in a study of cytomegalovirus exposure and HLA in healthy donors. Sequenced by immunoSEQ multiplex PCR; TCRdb stores in-frame clones only, minus some. The sample records 150,000 or so clones, approximately 81% being singletons. The material sequenced was PBMCs. These receptors all stem from a young man in good health and CMV-seropositive.

This sequence joins TRBV5-6 and TRBJ2-2; 12 bases align to TRBD2. The CDR3 totals 17 residues. J gave up 0 bases and V 4 bases, and 4 bases lay outside the gene matches. Germline CDR1 and CDR2: SGHDT and YYEEEE. This CDR3 reads CASSPGLAGTNTGELFF. In DNA form, the CDR3 reads TGTGCCAGCAGCCCGGGACTAGCGGGTACGAACACCGGGGAGCTGTTTTTT.

V gene TRBV15 combines with J gene TRBJ1-2, with D possibly matching TRBD1 (6 bases). The CDR3 totals 14 residues. Trimming stripped 3 bases from V and 5 bases from J, with 13 bases between. The germline V gene encodes CDR1 LNHNV and CDR2 YYDKDF (reference sequence). DNA for the CDR3: TGTGCCACCAGCAGGGCCGGACAGCAGTATGGCTACACCTTC. This codes for CATSRAGQQYGYTF.

The J gene is TRBJ1-1, the V gene TRBV7-8; maybe TRBD1 (6 bases). Germline V gives CDR1 SGHVS, CDR2 FQNEAQ. The CDR3 sequence is 14 residues long. Trimming shortened V by 3 bases and J by 3 bases, and 11 bases separated the two germline ends. Here the CDR3 reads CASSLAGTYTEAFF. The CDR3 bases are TGTGCCAGCAGCTTGGCCGGGACATACACTGAAGCTTTCTTT.

The genes are TRBV5-4 and TRBJ2-1; 8 bases fit TRBD2. This CDR3 is built from 15 residues. V was clipped by 4 bases and J by 8 bases; unmatched bases: 11. Looked up from germline, CDR1 is SGHNT and CDR2 is YYREEE (reference sequence). The CDR3 is CASSRAGRGSHEQFF. In DNA, the CDR3 is TGTGCCAGCAGCCGAGCCGGGAGGGGTTCGCATGAGCAGTTCTTC. Drawing the rest from reference TRBV5-4 and TRBJ2-1, the complete variable domain is ETGVTQSPTHLIKTRGQQVTLRCSSQSGHNTVSWYQQALGQGPQFIFQYYREEENGRGNFPPRFSGLQFPNYSSELNVNALELDDSALYLCASSRAGRGSHEQFFGPGTRLTVL.

As DNA, the CDR3 is TGTGCCACCAGCAGAGGAGCGGGATTATTGTATGGCTACACCTTC. It specifies CATSRGAGLLYGYTF. The V gene is TRBV15, the J gene TRBJ1-2; D gene unclear. CDR3 size: 15 residues. Germline loops: CDR1 LNHNV, CDR2 YYDKDF (reference sequence). The V and J ends lost 1 base and 5 bases respectively, with 14 bases between them.

This clone has a single count. This rearrangement joins TRBV7-3 to TRBJ2-1; 7 nucleotides match TRBD1. In germline, CDR1 is SGHTA, CDR2 FQGTGA. V shed 5 bases and J 7 bases; nucleotides not matched to a gene: 11. The CDR3 is 15 residues long. CDR3 nucleotide sequence: TGTGCCAGCAGCCCCTCTAGGGGGCATACAAATGAGCAGTTCTTC. Translating it yields CASSPSRGHTNEQFF.

Here the CDR3 reads CAISEGGQGGYTF. As DNA, the CDR3 is TGTGCCATCAGTGAGGGGGGACAGGGAGGCTACACCTTC. This chain links TRBV10-3 with TRBJ1-2; 9 bases are a match to TRBD1. Looked up from germline, CDR1 is ENHRY and CDR2 is SYGVKD. The CDR3 loop spans 13 amino acids. The trim removed 2 bases at V and 8 bases at J, leaving 3 bases unmatched.

V usage is TRBV28 and J usage is TRBJ2-7; 9 positions agree with TRBD2. Germline loops: CDR1 MDHEN, CDR2 SYDVKM. The CDR3 loop spans 13 amino acids. The junction had 5 bases not matched to a gene; V was cut back by 2 bases and J by 9 bases. The CDR3 nucleotides are TGTGCCAGCAGTTTAGCGGGGGGGATCCCGCAGTACTTC. It codes for CASSLAGGIPQYF.